This TCR beta chain is drawn from a study of blood T cell repertoires in COVID-19. Germline CDR1 and CDR2: MDHEN and SYDVKM. This CDR3 is 12 amino acids long. Trimming left V 11 bases short and J 4 bases short, with 14 bases between. The method was immunoSEQ multiplex PCR; TCRdb's version includes in-frame clones alone and lacks a portion of them. The sample records about 190,000 clones, around 80% being singletons. The sequencing input was peripheral blood. This sequence joins TRBV28 and TRBJ1-2; D not certain. The source is an elderly woman with active or convalescent COVID-19. The CDR3 sequence: CAACREGYGYTF. CDR3 nucleotides: TGTGCCGCCTGCCGGGAAGGCTATGGCTACACCTTC.